The rows below give T cell receptor beta chains drawn from one sample of a study of cytomegalovirus exposure and HLA in healthy donors. Sequencing used immunoSEQ multiplex PCR; TCRdb keeps in-frame clones, though not all of them. The data hold roughly 180,000 clones, with approximately 85% observed a single time. Sequencing was performed on PBMCs. Receptor source: a young man in good health and CMV-seropositive. Both conserved end residues are part of each CDR3. A D gene is named only where the DNA matches it firmly. The size entry is marked missing in some rows and otherwise reads once, few, many or a size class.

>TRBJ2-7|TRBV5-1|-|TRBD1
TGCGCCAGCACCCCGGGACAGGGCTCCTACGAGCAGTACTTC
CASTPGQGSYEQYF
>TRBJ2-4|TRBV29-1|-|TRBD2
TGCAGCGTTGAAGATCCTGGCGGGGGGGTCGACATTCAGTACTTC
CSVEDPGGGVDIQYF
>TRBJ2-3|TRBV6-4|-|-
TGTGCCAGCAGTGACGCCATCAACCTAGTAGATACGCAGTATTTT
CASSDAINLVDTQYF
>TRBJ2-1|TRBV29-1|-|TRBD2
TGCAGCGTTGATTTCCACGGGGGGTCCTACAATGAGCAGTTCTTC
CSVDFHGGSYNEQFF
>TRBJ1-3|TRBV10-3|few|TRBD1
TGTGCCATCAGTGAGCCGGGACAGGGAGTTGGAAACACCATATATTTT
CAISEPGQGVGNTIYF
>TRBJ1-5|TRBV6-1|-|TRBD1
TGTGCCAGCACTATGGAGGGGGCTAGCAATCAGCCCCAGCATTTT
CASTMEGASNQPQHF
>TRBJ2-2|TRBV27|-|-
TGTGCCAGCAGTTCTATCTCCGGGGGAACCGGGGAGCTGTTTTTT
CASSSISGGTGELFF
>TRBJ1-3|TRBV30|-|-
TGTGCCCGGGGGGTCTCTGGAAACACCATATATTTT
CARGVSGNTIYF
>TRBJ2-3|TRBV4-3|-|-
TGCGCCAGCAGCCAAGATAATGACGGGTACACAGATACGCAGTATTTT
CASSQDNDGYTDTQYF
>TRBJ2-1|TRBV5-1|-|TRBD2
TGCGCCAGCAGCTTGGAGGGCGGGGGGGCGAGCTCCTACAATGAGCAGTTCTTC
CASSLEGGGASSYNEQFF
>TRBJ1-6|TRBV27|-|-
TGTGCCAGCAGTTTTAAATTCCCTGGCGGCAACACGCGCTCACCCCTCCACTTT
CASSFKFPGGNTRSPLHF
>TRBJ2-7|TRBV27|-|TRBD2
TGTGCCAGCAGTTTCCATCGTGTCCAGTCTAGCGGGGGAGTCTCCGAGCAGTACTTC
CASSFHRVQSSGGVSEQYF
>TRBJ2-5|TRBV7-7|-|TRBD1
TGTGCTAGCAGCTTAGTTGCATCGGGACAGGAGACCCAGTACTTC
CASSLVASGQETQYF
>TRBJ1-1|TRBV25-1|-|-
TGTGCCAGCAGTTCCACCCAGGGGAGGGTGGCCACTGAAGCTTTCTTT
CASSSTQGRVATEAFF
>TRBJ2-1|TRBV11-1|-|TRBD2
TGTGCCAGCAGCTTATGGGGGGAGGGCTCCTACAATGAGCAGTTCTTC
CASSLWGEGSYNEQFF
>TRBJ2-3|TRBV13|-|TRBD1
TGTGCCAGCAGCCCCAGACAGGGAGTTACAGATACGCAGTATTTT
CASSPRQGVTDTQYF
>TRBJ2-3|TRBV4-3|-|-
TGCGCCAGCAGCCAAGTGGGCAGCACAGATACGCAGTATTTT
CASSQVGSTDTQYF
>TRBJ1-2|TRBV10-1|-|TRBD1
TGCGCCAGCTGGACAGGGGGACAGGGTAACTATGGCTACACCTTC
CASWTGGQGNYGYTF
>TRBJ2-7|TRBV2|-|TRBD1
TGTGCCAGCAGTAGAGGACAGGGAGGCGAGCAGTACTTC
CASSRGQGGEQYF
>TRBJ1-4|TRBV27|-|-
TGTGCCAGCAGTTTCGGGGGTTCTAATGAAAAACTGTTTTTT
CASSFGGSNEKLFF
>TRBJ2-7|TRBV5-6|few|-
TGTGCCAGCAGCTTGGGCGGGTCCGAGCAGTACTTC
CASSLGGSEQYF
>TRBJ1-6|TRBV27|-|-
TGTGCCAGCGGGAGAGGCACTTTGGCCCTCCACTTT
CASGRGTLALHF
>TRBJ1-5|TRBV4-3|-|-
TGCGCCAGCAGCCAAGAGCCCAGTAGCAATCAGCCCCAGCATTTT
CASSQEPSSNQPQHF
>TRBJ2-3|TRBV7-6|-|TRBD1
TGTGCCAGCAGCGCCACAGGGGTGAGCACAGATACGCAGTATTTT
CASSATGVSTDTQYF
>TRBJ1-2|TRBV6-5|-|TRBD1
TGTGCCAGCAGTTACTCGGCAGGGGGCGACTATGGCTACACCTTC
CASSYSAGGDYGYTF
>TRBJ1-1|TRBV5-4|-|TRBD1
TGTGCCAGCAGATTGGAGGGGGCAAGGACTGAAGCTTTCTTT
CASRLEGARTEAFF
>TRBJ2-7|TRBV29-1|-|-
TGCAGCGTGACAGGCTCTACCGCTTACGAGCAGTACTTC
CSVTGSTAYEQYF
>TRBJ2-5|TRBV4-3|-|-
TGCGCCAGCAGCCAAGATCATAGGGGACTCCAAGAGACCCAGTACTTC
CASSQDHRGLQETQYF
>TRBJ1-4|TRBV7-2|-|-
TGTGCCAGCAGTTCCCTGGGGAGGGGTAATGAAAAACTGTTTTTT
CASSSLGRGNEKLFF
>TRBJ1-1|TRBV29-1|-|TRBD1
TGCAGCGTTGGGCAGGGGGACACTGAAGCTTTCTTT
CSVGQGDTEAFF
>TRBJ2-1|TRBV2|-|-
TGTGCCAGCAGTGACCCCCTCTCCTACAATGAGCAGTTCTTC
CASSDPLSYNEQFF
>TRBJ2-2|TRBV30|-|-
TGTGCCTGGAGCCGACAGGAGCCCGGGGAGCTGTTTTTT
CAWSRQEPGELFF
>TRBJ2-1|TRBV7-9|-|-
TGTGTGGGGGGTGACAATGAGCAGTTCTTC
CVGGDNEQFF
>TRBJ2-2|TRBV6-6|-|TRBD2
TGTGCCAGCACCCTACTAGCGGGGGGGCTCTCCGGGGAGCTGTTTTTT
CASTLLAGGLSGELFF
>TRBJ2-7|TRBV2|once|-
TGTGCCAGCAGTGAATCCGCAGGGGTTTACGAGCAGTACTTC
CASSESAGVYEQYF
>TRBJ2-6|TRBV30|-|TRBD1
TGTGCCTGGAGTTCGGGACAGCTTTACTCTGGGGCCAACGTCCTGACTTTC
CAWSSGQLYSGANVLTF